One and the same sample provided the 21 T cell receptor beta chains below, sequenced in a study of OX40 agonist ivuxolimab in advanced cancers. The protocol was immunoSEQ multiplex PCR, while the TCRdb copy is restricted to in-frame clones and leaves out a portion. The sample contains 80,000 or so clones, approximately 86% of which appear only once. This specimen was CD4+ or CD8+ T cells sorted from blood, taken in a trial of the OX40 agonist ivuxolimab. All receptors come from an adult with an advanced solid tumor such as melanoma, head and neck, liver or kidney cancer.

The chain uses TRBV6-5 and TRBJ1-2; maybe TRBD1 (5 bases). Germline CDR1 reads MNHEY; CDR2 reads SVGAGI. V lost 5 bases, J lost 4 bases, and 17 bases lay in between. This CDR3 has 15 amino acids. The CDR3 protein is CASSAARGKGYGYTF. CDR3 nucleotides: TGTGCCAGCAGTGCCGCACGGGGGAAGGGCTATGGCTACACCTTC.

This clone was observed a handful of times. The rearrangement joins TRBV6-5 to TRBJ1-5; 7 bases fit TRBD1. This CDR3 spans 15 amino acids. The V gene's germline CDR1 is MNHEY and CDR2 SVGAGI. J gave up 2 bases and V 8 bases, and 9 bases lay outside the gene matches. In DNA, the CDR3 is TGTGCCAGCTCGAGGGACAGCTTGGGCAATCAGCCCCAGCATTTT. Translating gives CASSRDSLGNQPQHF.

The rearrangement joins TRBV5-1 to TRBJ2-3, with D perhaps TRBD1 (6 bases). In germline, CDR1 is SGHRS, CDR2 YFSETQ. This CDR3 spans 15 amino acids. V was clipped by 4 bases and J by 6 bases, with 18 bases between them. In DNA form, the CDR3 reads TGCGCCAGCAGCCCTAGGACAGAGCGCGGGGATACGCAGTATTTT. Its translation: CASSPRTERGDTQYF.

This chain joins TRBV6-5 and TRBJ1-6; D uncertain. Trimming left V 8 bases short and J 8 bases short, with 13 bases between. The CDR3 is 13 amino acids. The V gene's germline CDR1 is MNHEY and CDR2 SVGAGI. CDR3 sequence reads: CASATQLDSPLHF. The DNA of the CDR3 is TGTGCCAGCGCAACTCAATTAGATTCACCCCTCCACTTT.

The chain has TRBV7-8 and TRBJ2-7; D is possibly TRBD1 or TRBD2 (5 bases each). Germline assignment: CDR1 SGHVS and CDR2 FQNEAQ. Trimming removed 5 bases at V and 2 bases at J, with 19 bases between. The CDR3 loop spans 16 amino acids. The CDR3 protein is CASSPRQRSGPYEQYF. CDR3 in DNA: TGTGCCAGCAGCCCGAGACAGCGGTCGGGACCCTACGAGCAGTACTTC.

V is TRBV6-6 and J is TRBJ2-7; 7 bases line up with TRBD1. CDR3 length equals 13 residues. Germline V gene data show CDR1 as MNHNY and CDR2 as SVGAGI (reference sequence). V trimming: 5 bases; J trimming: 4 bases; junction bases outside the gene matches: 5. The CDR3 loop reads CASSPRDRYEQYF. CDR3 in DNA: TGTGCCAGCAGTCCCCGGGACAGATACGAGCAGTACTTC.

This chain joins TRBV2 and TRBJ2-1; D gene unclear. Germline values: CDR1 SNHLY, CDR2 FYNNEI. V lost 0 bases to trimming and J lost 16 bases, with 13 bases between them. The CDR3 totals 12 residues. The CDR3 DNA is TGTGCCAGCAGTGAAGCGCCGGGTCTGGGATTCTTC. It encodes CASSEAPGLGFF. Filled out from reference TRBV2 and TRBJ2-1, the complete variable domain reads EPEVTQTPSHQVTQMGQEVILRCVPISNHLYFYWYRQILGQKVEFLVSFYNNEISEKSEIFDDQFSVERPDGSNFTLKIRSTKLEDSAMYFCASSEAPGLGFFGPGTRLTVL.

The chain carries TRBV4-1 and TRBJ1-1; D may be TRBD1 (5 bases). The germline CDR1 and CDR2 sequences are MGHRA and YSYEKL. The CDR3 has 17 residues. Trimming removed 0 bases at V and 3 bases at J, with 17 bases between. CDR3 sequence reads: CASSQEPGGAKDTEAFF. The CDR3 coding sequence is TGCGCCAGCAGCCAAGAACCGGGAGGGGCCAAGGACACTGAAGCTTTCTTT.

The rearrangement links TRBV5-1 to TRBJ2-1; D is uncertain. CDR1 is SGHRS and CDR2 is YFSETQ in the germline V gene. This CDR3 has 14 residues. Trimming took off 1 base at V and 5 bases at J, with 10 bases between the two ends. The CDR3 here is CASSLFAPNNEQFF. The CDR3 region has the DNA TGCGCCAGCAGCTTGTTCGCCCCCAACAATGAGCAGTTCTTC. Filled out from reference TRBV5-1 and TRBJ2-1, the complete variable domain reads KAGVTQTPRYLIKTRGQQVTLSCSPISGHRSVSWYQQTPGQGLQFLFEYFSETQRNKGNFPGRFSGRQFSNSRSEMNVSTLELGDSALYLCASSLFAPNNEQFFGPGTRLTVL.

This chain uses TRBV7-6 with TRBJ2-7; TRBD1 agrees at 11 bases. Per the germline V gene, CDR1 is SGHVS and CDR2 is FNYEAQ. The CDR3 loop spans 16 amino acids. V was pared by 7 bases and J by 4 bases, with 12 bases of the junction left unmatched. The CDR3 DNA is TGTGCCAGCACCGCTCTGGGGGGACAGGGGGAATACGAGCAGTACTTC. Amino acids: CASTALGGQGEYEQYF. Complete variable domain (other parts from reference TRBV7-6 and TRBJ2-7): GAGVSQSPRYKVTKRGQDVALRCDPISGHVSLYWYRQALGQGPEFLTYFNYEAQQDKSGLPNDRFSAERPEGSISTLTIQRTEQRDSAMYRCASTALGGQGEYEQYFGPGTRLTVT.

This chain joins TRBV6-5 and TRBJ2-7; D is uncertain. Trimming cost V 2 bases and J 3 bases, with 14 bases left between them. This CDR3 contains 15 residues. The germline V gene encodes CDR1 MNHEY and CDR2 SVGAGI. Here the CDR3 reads CASSYEGLIGYEQYF. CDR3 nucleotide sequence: TGTGCCAGCAGTTACGAAGGCCTTATCGGCTACGAGCAGTACTTC.

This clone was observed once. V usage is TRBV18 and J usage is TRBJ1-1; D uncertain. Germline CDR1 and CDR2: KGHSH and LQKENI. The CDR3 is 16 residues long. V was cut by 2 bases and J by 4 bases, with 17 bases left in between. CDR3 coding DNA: TGTGCCAGCTCACCATTACCCGGCGCAGGAATCACTGAAGCTTTCTTT. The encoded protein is CASSPLPGAGITEAFF.

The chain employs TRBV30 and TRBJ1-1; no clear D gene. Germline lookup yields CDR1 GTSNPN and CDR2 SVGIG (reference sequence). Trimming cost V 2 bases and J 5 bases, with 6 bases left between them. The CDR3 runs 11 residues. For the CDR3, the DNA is TGTGCCTGGAGTTCCCGGACTGAAGCTTTCTTT. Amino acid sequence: CAWSSRTEAFF. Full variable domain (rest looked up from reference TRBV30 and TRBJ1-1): SQTIHQWPATLVQPVGSPLSLECTVEGTSNPNLYWYRQAAGRGLQLLFYSVGIGQISSEVPQNLSASRPQDRQFILSSKKLLLSDSGFYLCAWSSRTEAFFGQGTRLTVV.

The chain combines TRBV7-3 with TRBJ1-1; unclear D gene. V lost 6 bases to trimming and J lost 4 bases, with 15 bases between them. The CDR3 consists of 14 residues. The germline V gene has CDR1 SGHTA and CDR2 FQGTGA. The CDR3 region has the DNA TGTGCCAGCAGTTCTGAAGCGGGGTTCACTGAAGCTTTCTTT. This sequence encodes CASSSEAGFTEAFF. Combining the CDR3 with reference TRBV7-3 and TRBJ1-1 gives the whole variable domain GAGVSQTPSNKVTEKGKYVELRCDPISGHTALYWYRQSLGQGPEFLIYFQGTGAADDSGLPNDRFFAVRPEGSVSTLKIQRTERGDSAVYLCASSSEAGFTEAFFGQGTRLTVV.

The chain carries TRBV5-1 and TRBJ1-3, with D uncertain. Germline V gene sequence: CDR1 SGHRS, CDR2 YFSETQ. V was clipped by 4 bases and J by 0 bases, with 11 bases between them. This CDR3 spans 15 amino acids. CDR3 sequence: CASSLDGISGNTIYF. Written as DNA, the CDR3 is TGCGCCAGCAGCCTTGACGGTATCTCTGGAAACACCATATATTTT. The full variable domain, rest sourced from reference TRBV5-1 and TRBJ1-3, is KAGVTQTPRYLIKTRGQQVTLSCSPISGHRSVSWYQQTPGQGLQFLFEYFSETQRNKGNFPGRFSGRQFSNSRSEMNVSTLELGDSALYLCASSLDGISGNTIYFGEGSWLTVV.

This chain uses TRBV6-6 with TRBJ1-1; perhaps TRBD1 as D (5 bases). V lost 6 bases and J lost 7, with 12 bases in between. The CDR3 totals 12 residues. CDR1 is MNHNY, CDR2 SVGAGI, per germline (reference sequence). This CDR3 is CASSRRQLEAFF. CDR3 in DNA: TGTGCCAGCAGCCGACGACAGCTTGAAGCTTTCTTT.

CDR3 nucleotide sequence: TGCGCCAGCAGCCGAGCCGGGACAGGGGCTGGCTATGGCTACACCTTC. It is translated as CASSRAGTGAGYGYTF. V gene TRBV4-3 combines with J gene TRBJ1-2, with 10 bases matching TRBD1. Germline V gives CDR1 LGHNA, CDR2 YSLEER. This CDR3 region has 16 residues. V shed 4 bases and J 4 bases; nucleotides not matched to a gene: 9.

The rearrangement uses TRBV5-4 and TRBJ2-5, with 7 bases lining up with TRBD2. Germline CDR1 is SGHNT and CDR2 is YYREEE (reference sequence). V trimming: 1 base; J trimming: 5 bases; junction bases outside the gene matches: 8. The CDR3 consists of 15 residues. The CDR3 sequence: CASSLNPSGYETQYF. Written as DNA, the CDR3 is TGTGCCAGCAGCTTGAACCCTAGCGGTTATGAGACCCAGTACTTC.

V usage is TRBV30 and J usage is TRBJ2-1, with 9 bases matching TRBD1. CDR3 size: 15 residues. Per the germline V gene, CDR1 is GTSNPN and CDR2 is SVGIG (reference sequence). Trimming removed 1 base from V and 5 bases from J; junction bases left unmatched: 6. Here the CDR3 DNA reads TGTGCCTGGAGTGGGGGGGACAGGGCACACAATGAGCAGTTCTTC. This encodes CAWSGGDRAHNEQFF.

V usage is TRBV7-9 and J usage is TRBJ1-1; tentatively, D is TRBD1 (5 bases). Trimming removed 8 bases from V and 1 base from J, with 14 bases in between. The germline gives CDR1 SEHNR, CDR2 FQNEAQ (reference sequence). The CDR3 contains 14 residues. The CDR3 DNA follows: TGTGCCAGCTGCCGGGACCCTGGGAACACTGAAGCTTTCTTT. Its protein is CASCRDPGNTEAFF.

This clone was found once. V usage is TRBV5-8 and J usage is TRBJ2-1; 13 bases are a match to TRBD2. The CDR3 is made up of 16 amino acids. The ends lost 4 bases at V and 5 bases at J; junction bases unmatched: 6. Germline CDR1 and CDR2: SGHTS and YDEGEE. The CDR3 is CASSARTSGGNNEQFF. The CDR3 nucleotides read TGTGCCAGCAGCGCCAGGACTAGCGGGGGTAACAATGAGCAGTTCTTC.